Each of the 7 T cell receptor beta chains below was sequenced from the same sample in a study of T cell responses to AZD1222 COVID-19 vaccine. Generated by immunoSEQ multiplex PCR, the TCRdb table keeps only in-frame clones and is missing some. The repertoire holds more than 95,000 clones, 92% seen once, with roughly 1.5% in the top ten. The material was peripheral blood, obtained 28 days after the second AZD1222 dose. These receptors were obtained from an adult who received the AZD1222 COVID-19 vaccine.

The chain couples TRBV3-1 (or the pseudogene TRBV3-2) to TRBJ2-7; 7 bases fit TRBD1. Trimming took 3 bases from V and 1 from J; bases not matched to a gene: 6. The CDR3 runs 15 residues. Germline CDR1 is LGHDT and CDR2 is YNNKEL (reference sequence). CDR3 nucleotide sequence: TGTGCCAGCAGCCACGAGGGCAGGGGGTCCTACGAGCAGTACTTC. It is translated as CASSHEGRGSYEQYF.

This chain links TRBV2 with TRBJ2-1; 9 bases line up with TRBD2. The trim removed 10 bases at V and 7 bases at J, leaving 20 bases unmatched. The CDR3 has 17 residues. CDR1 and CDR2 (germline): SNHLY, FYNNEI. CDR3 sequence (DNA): TGTGCCATCGGACAGACTAAGGCGGGAGGGCCCGGGAATGAGCAGTTCTTC. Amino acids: CAIGQTKAGGPGNEQFF.

The CDR3 here is CASRRGGTVNTEAFF. CDR3 bases: TGTGCCAGCCGGAGAGGGGGAACGGTGAACACTGAAGCTTTCTTT. The chain employs TRBV28 and TRBJ1-1, with a tentative D call TRBD1 (6 bases). Between the trimmed V and J ends, which lost 8 bases and 0 bases, there was a span of 16 bases. The length of the CDR3 is 15 residues. CDR1 is MDHEN, CDR2 SYDVKM, per germline.

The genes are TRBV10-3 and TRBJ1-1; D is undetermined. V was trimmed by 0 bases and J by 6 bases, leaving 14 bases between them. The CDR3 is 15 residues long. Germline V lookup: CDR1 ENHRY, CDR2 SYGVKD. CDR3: CAISESDWTLAEAFF. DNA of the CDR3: TGTGCCATCAGTGAGTCGGATTGGACTCTCGCTGAAGCTTTCTTT.

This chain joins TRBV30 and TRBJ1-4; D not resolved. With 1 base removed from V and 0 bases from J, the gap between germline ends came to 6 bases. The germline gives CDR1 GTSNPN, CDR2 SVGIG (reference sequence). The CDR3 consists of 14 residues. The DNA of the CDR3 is TGTGCCTGGAGTGGGGGTGCAACTAATGAAAAACTGTTTTTT. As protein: CAWSGGATNEKLFF.

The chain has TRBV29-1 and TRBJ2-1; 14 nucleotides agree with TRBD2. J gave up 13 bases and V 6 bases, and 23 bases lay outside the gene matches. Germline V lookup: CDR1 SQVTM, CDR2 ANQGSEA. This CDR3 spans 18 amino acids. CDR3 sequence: CSVAGTSGSHTLLSPQFF. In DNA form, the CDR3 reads TGCAGCGTAGCCGGGACTAGCGGGAGCCACACCCTACTTAGCCCCCAGTTCTTC.

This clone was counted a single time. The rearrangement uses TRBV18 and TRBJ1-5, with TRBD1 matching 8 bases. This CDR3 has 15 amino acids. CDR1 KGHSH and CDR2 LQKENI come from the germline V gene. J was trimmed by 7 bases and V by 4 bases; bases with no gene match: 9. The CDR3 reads CASSLSRGHGQPQHF. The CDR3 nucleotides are TGTGCCAGCTCACTAAGCAGGGGGCACGGGCAGCCCCAGCATTTT.